These T cell receptor beta chains were read from a single sample in a study of blood T cell repertoires in COVID-19. Profiling relied on immunoSEQ multiplex PCR, and the TCRdb table lists in-frame clones only, not all of them. The sample includes fewer than 350,000 clones, approximately 90% seen only once; the top ten take about 4%. The specimen sequenced was PBMCs or T cells enriched from blood (not recorded which). These receptors were obtained from a young woman with acute COVID-19. CDR3s include the opening cysteine and the closing phenylalanine or tryptophan. Each record gives: J gene, D gene, V gene, clone size, CDR3 protein, CDR3 DNA. D genes are given only for firm matches. A clone size is listed for some rows: how often the clone was seen (once, few, many), or a class if it is expanded.

TRBJ2-4	.	TRBV11-2	.	CASSSVRERENIQYF	TGTGCCAGCAGCTCCGTCCGGGAGCGGGAAAACATTCAGTACTTC
TRBJ2-6	.	TRBV6-1	.	CASSEDSSGANVLTF	TGTGCCAGCAGTGAAGACAGCTCTGGGGCCAACGTCCTGACTTTC
TRBJ2-3	.	TRBV7-2	.	CASSFRGYGDTQYF	TGTGCCAGCAGCTTTCGGGGGTACGGGGATACGCAGTATTTT
TRBJ2-7	TRBD2	TRBV28	.	CASTIGSSGSYEQYF	TGTGCCAGCACAATTGGGTCTAGCGGGTCCTACGAGCAGTACTTC
TRBJ2-7	TRBD2	TRBV9	.	CASSAVAGEGYEQYF	TGTGCCAGCAGCGCAGTAGCGGGAGAGGGGTACGAGCAGTACTTC
TRBJ2-5	.	TRBV28	once	CASSLQAIETQYF	TGTGCCAGCAGTCTTCAGGCCATAGAGACCCAGTACTTC
TRBJ2-5	TRBD2	TRBV24-1	.	CATSDLAAGVGQETQYF	TGTGCCACCAGTGACCTGGCGGCGGGAGTGGGCCAAGAGACCCAGTACTTC
TRBJ1-4	TRBD1	TRBV19	.	CASSPIQGFGEKLFF	TGTGCCAGTAGCCCCATACAGGGGTTTGGTGAAAAACTGTTTTTT
TRBJ1-1	.	TRBV25-1	.	CASSETETFF	TGTGCCAGCAGTGAAACCGAGACTTTCTTT
TRBJ2-1	.	TRBV9	.	CASSVNHLGNEQFF	TGTGCCAGCAGCGTTAACCACCTCGGGAATGAGCAGTTCTTC
TRBJ2-2	TRBD1	TRBV5-4	.	CASSDKGTVNTGELFF	TGTGCCAGCAGCGATAAAGGGACAGTTAACACCGGGGAGCTGTTTTTT
TRBJ2-2	TRBD2	TRBV5-1	.	CASSLGLAGGNTGELFF	TGCGCCAGCAGCTTGGGACTAGCGGGAGGAAACACCGGGGAGCTGTTTTTT
TRBJ2-7	.	TRBV20-1	.	CSALLSYEQYF	TGCAGTGCCCTGTTGTCCTACGAGCAGTACTTC
TRBJ2-7	TRBD1	TRBV2	.	CASSGIGTGVGEQYF	TGTGCCAGCAGTGGGATAGGGACAGGGGTTGGCGAGCAGTACTTC
TRBJ2-1	.	TRBV7-9	.	CASSSGRPSYNEQFF	TGTGCCAGCAGCTCAGGCAGGCCTTCCTACAATGAGCAGTTCTTC
TRBJ2-2	.	TRBV27	.	CASRGLYSNTGELFF	TGTGCCAGCAGAGGACTGTATAGTAACACCGGGGAGCTGTTTTTT
TRBJ2-1	.	TRBV10-1	.	CASSESGVHDGDEQFF	TGCGCCAGCAGTGAGTCAGGGGTCCATGATGGGGATGAGCAGTTCTTC
TRBJ2-2	TRBD2	TRBV7-2	.	CASSSGLAFAGELFF	TGTGCCAGCAGTTCGGGACTAGCTTTCGCCGGGGAGCTGTTTTTT
TRBJ2-1	.	TRBV7-2	once	CASSLDRTTMRFF	TGTGCCAGCAGCTTAGATAGGACTACCATGCGATTCTTC
TRBJ1-2	TRBD1	TRBV7-2	.	CASSSQGAIVYGYTF	TGTGCCAGCAGCAGTCAGGGGGCGATCGTCTATGGCTACACCTTC
TRBJ2-1	.	TRBV30	.	CAWREQGIGWGEQFF	TGTGCCTGGAGAGAACAGGGAATAGGGTGGGGTGAGCAGTTCTTC
TRBJ2-3	.	TRBV5-1	.	CASSLALLEDTDTQYF	TGCGCCAGCAGCTTGGCCTTACTAGAAGACACAGATACGCAGTATTTT
TRBJ2-2	TRBD1	TRBV6-5	.	CAGWTGWTGELFF	TGTGCCGGATGGACAGGGTGGACCGGGGAGCTGTTTTTT